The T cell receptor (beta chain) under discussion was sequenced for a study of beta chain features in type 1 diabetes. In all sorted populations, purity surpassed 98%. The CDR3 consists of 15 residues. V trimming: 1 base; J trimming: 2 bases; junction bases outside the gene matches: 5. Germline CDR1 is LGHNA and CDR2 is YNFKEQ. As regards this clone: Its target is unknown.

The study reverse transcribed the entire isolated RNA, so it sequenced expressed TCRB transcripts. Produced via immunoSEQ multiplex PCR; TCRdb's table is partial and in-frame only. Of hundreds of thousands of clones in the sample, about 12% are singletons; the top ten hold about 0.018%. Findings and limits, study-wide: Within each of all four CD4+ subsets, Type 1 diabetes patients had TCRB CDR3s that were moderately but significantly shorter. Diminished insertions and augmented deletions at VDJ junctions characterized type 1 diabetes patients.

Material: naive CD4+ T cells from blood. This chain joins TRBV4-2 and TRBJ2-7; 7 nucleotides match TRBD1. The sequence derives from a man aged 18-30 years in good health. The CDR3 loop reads CASSQGPGGAYEQYF. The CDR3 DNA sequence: TGTGCCAGCAGCCAAGGGCCAGGGGGTGCCTACGAGCAGTACTTC.